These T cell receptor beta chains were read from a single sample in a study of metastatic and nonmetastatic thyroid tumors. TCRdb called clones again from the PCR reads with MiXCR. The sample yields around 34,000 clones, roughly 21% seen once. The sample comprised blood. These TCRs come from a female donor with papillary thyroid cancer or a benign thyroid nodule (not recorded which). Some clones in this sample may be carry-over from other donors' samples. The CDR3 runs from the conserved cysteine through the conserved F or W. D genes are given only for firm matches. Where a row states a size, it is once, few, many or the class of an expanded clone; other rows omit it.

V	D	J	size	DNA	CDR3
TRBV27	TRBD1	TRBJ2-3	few	TGTGCCAGCAGTCCGGACAGGGGGCTCGCAGATACGCAGTATTTT	CASSPDRGLADTQYF
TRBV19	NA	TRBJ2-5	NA	TGTGCCAGTACCAGGACAGACCAAGAGGCCCGGTACTTC	CASTRTDQEARYF
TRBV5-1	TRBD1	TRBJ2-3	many	TGCGCCAGCAGCCCGGGACAGACCAGCACAGATACGCAGTATTTT	CASSPGQTSTDTQYF
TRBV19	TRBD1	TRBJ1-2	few	TGTGCCAGTAGTACCGGGGACAGGTACTATGGCTACACCTTC	CASSTGDRYYGYTF
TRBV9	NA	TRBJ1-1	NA	TGTGCCAGCAGCGTGGGTAGTATGAACACTGAAGCTTTCTTT	CASSVGSMNTEAFF
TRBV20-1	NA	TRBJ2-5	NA	TGCAGTGCTAGATTCGTTGGAGCGGGAGAGACCCAGTACTTC	CSARFVGAGETQYF
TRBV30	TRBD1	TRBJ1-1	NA	TGTGCCTGGAGTGCGACAGGGTACTCTGAAGCTTTCTTT	CAWSATGYSEAFF
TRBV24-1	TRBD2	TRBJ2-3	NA	TGTGCCACCAGTGACCCGCGGGGCGGGAGGGCCATCGATACGCAGTATTTT	CATSDPRGGRAIDTQYF
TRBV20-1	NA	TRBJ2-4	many	TGCAGTGCTATGAGGGATCCTCTAGCCAAAAACATTCAGTACTTC	CSAMRDPLAKNIQYF
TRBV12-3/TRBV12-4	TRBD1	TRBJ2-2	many	TGTGCCAGCACTACGCGGACAGGGGGTTTTTGGACCGGGGAGCTGTTTTTT	CASTTRTGGFWTGELFF
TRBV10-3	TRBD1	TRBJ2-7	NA	TGTGCCAGCAAGCCAGGGACAGCCGCCTACGAGCAGTACTTC	CASKPGTAAYEQYF
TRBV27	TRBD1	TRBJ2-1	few	TGTGCCAGCAGTTTATCATGGCCCCAGGGGGCGCTGGGCAATGAGCAGTTCTTC	CASSLSWPQGALGNEQFF
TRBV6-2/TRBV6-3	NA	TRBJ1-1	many	TGTGCCAGCAGTTACTCGCGGGGAGGCACTGAAACTTTCTTT	CASSYSRGGTETFF
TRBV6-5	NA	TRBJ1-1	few	TGTGCCAGCAGTTGGGACGGTGAAGCTTTCTTT	CASSWDGEAFF
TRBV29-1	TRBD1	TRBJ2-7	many	TGCAGCGTCCAACAGGGGGCCTACGAGCAGTACTTC	CSVQQGAYEQYF
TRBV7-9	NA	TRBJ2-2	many	TGTGCCAGCAGCTCAGGGGACACCGGGGAGCTGTTTTTT	CASSSGDTGELFF
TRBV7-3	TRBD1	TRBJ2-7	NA	TGTGCCAGCAGTCTCGGGACAGCAAACGAGCAGTACTTC	CASSLGTANEQYF
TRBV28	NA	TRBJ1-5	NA	TGTGCCAGCAGTTGGGCAGGAACGGGATTAGCCCAGCATTTT	CASSWAGTGLAQHF
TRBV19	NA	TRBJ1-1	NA	TGTGCCAGTAGTAATCTTAGACGGCCCACTGAAGCTTTCTTT	CASSNLRRPTEAFF
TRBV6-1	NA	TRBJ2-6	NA	TGTGCCAGCGACCGAGAGATGACTGGGGCCAACGTCCTGACTTTC	CASDREMTGANVLTF
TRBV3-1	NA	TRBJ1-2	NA	TGTGCCAGCAGACGAGACAGGAACTATGGCTACACCTTC	CASRRDRNYGYTF
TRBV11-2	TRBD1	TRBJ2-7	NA	TGTGCCAGCAGCTTATATTCAGTTGTGGGACAGGGATTAGAGCAGTACTTC	CASSLYSVVGQGLEQYF
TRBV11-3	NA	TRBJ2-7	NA	TGTGCCAGCAGCATGGGCTACGAGCAGTACTTC	CASSMGYEQYF
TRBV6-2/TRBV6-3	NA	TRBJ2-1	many	TGTGCCAGCAGCCGGGGACCTAGAGGTGAGCAGTTCTTC	CASSRGPRGEQFF
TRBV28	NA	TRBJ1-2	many	TGTGCCAGCAGTTTTAGGGGAAGCGGCTACACCTTC	CASSFRGSGYTF
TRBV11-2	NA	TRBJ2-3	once	TGTGCCAGCAGCTATAGGCATACTAGCACAGATACGCAGTATTTT	CASSYRHTSTDTQYF
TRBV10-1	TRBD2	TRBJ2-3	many	TGCGCCAGCAGTCAGACGGGAGGGTTCGGAGATACGCAGTATTTT	CASSQTGGFGDTQYF
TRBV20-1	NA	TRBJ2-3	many	TGCAGTGCTAAGGCCCGGGCATGGGGCACAGATACGCAGTATTTT	CSAKARAWGTDTQYF
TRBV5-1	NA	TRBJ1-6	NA	TGCGCCAGCAGCTTGGATGGGGCTACACCCCTCCACTTT	CASSLDGATPLHF
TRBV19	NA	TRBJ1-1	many	TGTGCCAGTAGTCTTTTGGGAAACACTGAAGCTTTCTTT	CASSLLGNTEAFF
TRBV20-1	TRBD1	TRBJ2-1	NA	TGCAGTGCAGACGACAGGGGGCACGAGCAGTTCTTC	CSADDRGHEQFF
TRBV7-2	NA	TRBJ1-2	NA	TGTGCCAGCAGCTTAGAGGCCAGTAACTATGGCTACACCTTC	CASSLEASNYGYTF
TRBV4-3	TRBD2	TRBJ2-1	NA	TGCGCCACGTCACCTCTAGCGGTCTCCTACAGTGAGCAGTTCTTC	CATSPLAVSYSEQFF
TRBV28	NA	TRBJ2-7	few	TGTGCCAGCAGTTTTCAGTACGAGCAGTACTTC	CASSFQYEQYF
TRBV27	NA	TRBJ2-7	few	TGTGCCAGCAGTCCGGCCGACTACTCCTACGAGCAGTACTTC	CASSPADYSYEQYF
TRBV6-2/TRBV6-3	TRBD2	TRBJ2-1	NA	TGTGCCAGCAGAAGGCCGGGACTAGCCAACTACAATGAGCAGTTCTTC	CASRRPGLANYNEQFF
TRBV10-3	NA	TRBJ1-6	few	TGTGCCACCCTCGGGGCCCTCTATAATTCACCCCTCCACTTT	CATLGALYNSPLHF
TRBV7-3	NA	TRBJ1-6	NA	TGTGCCAGCAGCTTATACCCGTATAATTCACCCCTCCACTTT	CASSLYPYNSPLHF
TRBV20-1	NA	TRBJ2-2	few	TGCAGTGCTAGAGATCTAAAACAGCCGAACACCGGGGAGCTGTTTTTT	CSARDLKQPNTGELFF
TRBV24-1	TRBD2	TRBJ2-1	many	TGTGCCACCAGATCCGGACTAGCGGGAGGGCCCGGTGAGCAGTTCTTC	CATRSGLAGGPGEQFF
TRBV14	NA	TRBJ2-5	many	TGTGCCAGCAGCCAAGTAGGGACCTTCAGGCAGTACTTC	CASSQVGTFRQYF
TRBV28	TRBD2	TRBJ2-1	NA	TGTGCCAGCAGCGGACTAGCGGGATACAATGAGCAGTTCTTC	CASSGLAGYNEQFF
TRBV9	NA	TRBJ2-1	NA	TGTGCCAGCAGCGTAGGACCAGACAATGAGCAGTTCTTC	CASSVGPDNEQFF
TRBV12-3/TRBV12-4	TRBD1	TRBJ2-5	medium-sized	TGTGCCAGCAGCCCCGGCCCCGGGACAGGCCATGAGACCCAGTACTTC	CASSPGPGTGHETQYF
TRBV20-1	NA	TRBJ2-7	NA	TGCAGTGCTAGAGAACTCCGGCGGGGTACCTACGAGCAGTACTTC	CSARELRRGTYEQYF
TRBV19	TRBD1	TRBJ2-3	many	TGTGCCAGTAGTATAGAGGGCCCCACAGGGGGATACACAGATACGCAGTATTTT	CASSIEGPTGGYTDTQYF
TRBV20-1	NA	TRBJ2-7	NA	TGCAGTGCTATCGCCAGGATTAACTACGAGCAGTACTTT	CSAIARINYEQYF
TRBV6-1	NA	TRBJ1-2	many	TGTGCCAGCAGTGGCCGGGACAACTATGGCTACACCTTC	CASSGRDNYGYTF
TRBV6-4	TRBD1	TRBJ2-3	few	TGCGCCAGCAGTACAACCGGGACAGTCACAGGTACGCAGTATTTT	CASSTTGTVTGTQYF
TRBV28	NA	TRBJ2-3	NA	TGTGCCAGCAGTTTAGTTCTATCGACAGATACGCAGTATTTT	CASSLVLSTDTQYF
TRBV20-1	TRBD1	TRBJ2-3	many	TGCAGTGCTAGGGGACAGGGGGAAAAAGATACGCAGTATTTT	CSARGQGEKDTQYF
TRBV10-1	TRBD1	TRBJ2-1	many	TGCGCCAGCAGTGAGCCAGGGACAGCGAACAATGAGCAGTTCTTC	CASSEPGTANNEQFF
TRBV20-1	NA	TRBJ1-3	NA	TGCAGTGCTCGGTTCCCTGGAAACACGATAAATTTT	CSARFPGNTINF
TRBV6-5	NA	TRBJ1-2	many	TGTGCCAGCAGTTACTACAGAACAGGAAACTATGGCTACACCTTC	CASSYYRTGNYGYTF
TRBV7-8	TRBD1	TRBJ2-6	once	TGTGCCAGCAGCAAGGGACAGGGGGCGTCTGGGGCCAACGTCCTGACTTTC	CASSKGQGASGANVLTF
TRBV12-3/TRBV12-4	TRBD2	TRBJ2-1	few	TGTGCCAGCTTGGCGGGAGGCCGCTCCTACAATGAGCAGTTCTTC	CASLAGGRSYNEQFF
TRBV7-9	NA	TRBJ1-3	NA	TGTGCCAGCAGCACGGGACAAAACTCTGGAAACACCATATATTTT	CASSTGQNSGNTIYF
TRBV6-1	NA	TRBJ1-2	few	TGTGCCAGCAGGTGGGGACGGAACTATGGCTACACCTTC	CASRWGRNYGYTF
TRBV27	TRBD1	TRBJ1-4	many	TGTGCCAGCAGTTACAGACAGGGAGCTAATGAAAAACTGTTTTTT	CASSYRQGANEKLFF
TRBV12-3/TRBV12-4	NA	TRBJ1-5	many	TGTGCCAGCAGTCTGACACAAAATCAGCCCCAGCATTTT	CASSLTQNQPQHF